The 28 T cell receptor beta chains reported below all come from one sample, sequenced in a study of T cell changes during pregnancy in multiple sclerosis. Sequencing was performed with immunoSEQ multiplex PCR; in TCRdb, only in-frame clones are kept and a portion is missing. The sample includes tens of thousands of clones, 75% to 95% of them seen just once. The source material was CD8+ T cells from peripheral blood mononuclear cells, sampled in the first trimester of pregnancy. These receptors all stem from a female donor with multiple sclerosis, enrolled in a pregnancy study.

CDR3 sequence reads: CASSLGLAGAIPMGQFF. The CDR3 DNA reads TGTGCCAGCAGCTTAGGACTAGCGGGAGCGATTCCAATGGGGCAGTTCTTC. The chain couples TRBV7-9 to TRBJ2-1; 12 bases line up with TRBD2. CDR3 length equals 17 residues. The germline V gene has CDR1 SEHNR and CDR2 FQNEAQ (reference sequence). Trimming took 1 base from V and 12 from J; bases not matched to a gene: 13.

The rearrangement joins TRBV15 to TRBJ2-1; 9 nucleotides align to TRBD2. The germline gives CDR1 LNHNV, CDR2 YYDKDF (reference sequence). The CDR3 has 17 residues. J was trimmed by 0 bases and V by 1 base; bases with no gene match: 4. The CDR3: CATSRGAGGSSYNEQFF. As DNA, the CDR3 is TGTGCCACCAGCAGAGGCGCGGGGGGGAGCTCCTACAATGAGCAGTTCTTC.

This chain joins TRBV10-3 and TRBJ2-5; D may be TRBD1 (5 bases). Germline loops: CDR1 ENHRY, CDR2 SYGVKD. Trimming took 6 bases from V and 1 from J, leaving 9 bases between them. The CDR3 consists of 13 residues. CDR3 sequence reads: CAIRTALQETQYF. The CDR3 nucleotides are TGTGCCATCAGGACAGCGCTCCAAGAGACCCAGTACTTC.

The chain joins TRBV19 to TRBJ1-1, with D perhaps TRBD1 (6 bases). V was clipped by 0 bases and J by 10 bases, with 15 bases between them. The CDR3 is 14 amino acids. Germline values: CDR1 LNHDA, CDR2 SQIVND (reference sequence). CDR3 coding DNA: TGTGCCAGTAGTATAGATCTGGGGGCCCAAGGAGCTTTCTTT. As protein: CASSIDLGAQGAFF. The full variable domain, completed using reference TRBV19 and TRBJ1-1, is DGGITQSPKYLFRKEGQNVTLSCEQNLNHDAMYWYRQDPGQGLRLIYYSQIVNDFQKGDIAEGYSVSREKKESFPLTVTSAQKNPTAFYLCASSIDLGAQGAFFGQGTRLTVV.

The CDR3 coding sequence is TGTGCCAGCAGCTTAGCTGGCCCCTGGGGCAGGAACTATGGCTACACCTTC. As protein: CASSLAGPWGRNYGYTF. The rearrangement uses TRBV7-6 and TRBJ1-2, with D maybe TRBD1 (5 bases). This CDR3 has 17 amino acids. The germline V and J ends were trimmed by 0 bases and 2 bases, with 16 bases remaining between them. Germline assignment: CDR1 SGHVS and CDR2 FNYEAQ.

This clone was seen only a few times. V usage is TRBV2 and J usage is TRBJ2-7; D perhaps matches TRBD2 (5 bases). Germline V gene data show CDR1 as SNHLY and CDR2 as FYNNEI. Trimming took off 6 bases at V and 2 bases at J, with 5 bases between the two ends. The CDR3 runs to 11 residues. CDR3: CASREAYEQYF. CDR3 DNA: TGTGCCAGCAGGGAGGCCTACGAGCAGTACTTC.

The CDR3 bases are TGTGCCAGCAGCCAGAGCGTCCTAAATCAGCCCCAGCATTTT. It codes for CASSQSVLNQPQHF. The rearrangement links TRBV7-9 to TRBJ1-5; D gene uncertain. V was trimmed by 5 bases and J by 4 bases, leaving 12 bases between them. CDR3 length: 14 residues. Germline V gene sequence: CDR1 SEHNR, CDR2 FQNEAQ (reference sequence).

The V call is TRBV7-9, the J call TRBJ1-2; tentative D call: TRBD1 (5 bases). V was cut by 0 bases and J by 0 bases, with 11 bases left in between. The CDR3 length is 16 residues. Germline V gene sequence: CDR1 SEHNR, CDR2 FQNEAQ (reference sequence). The CDR3 nucleotides read TGTGCCAGCAGCTTAGCCGAGAGACAGACTAACTATGGCTACACCTTC. Its translation is CASSLAERQTNYGYTF. Drawing the rest from reference TRBV7-9 and TRBJ1-2, the complete variable domain is DTGVSQNPRHKITKRGQNVTFRCDPISEHNRLYWYRQTLGQGPEFLTYFQNEAQLEKSRLLSDRFSAERPKGSFSTLEIQRTEQGDSAMYLCASSLAERQTNYGYTFGSGTRLTVV.

The chain employs TRBV4-1 and TRBJ2-7, with D possibly being TRBD2 (7 bases). The CDR3 loop spans 17 amino acids. Deletions cut 4 bases from V and 1 base from J, with 20 bases between. CDR1 MGHRA and CDR2 YSYEKL come from the germline V gene. CDR3 nucleotides: TGCGCCAGCAGCCCCTTATCGAACGGGGGGCGATCCTACGAGCAGTACTTC. This gives the protein CASSPLSNGGRSYEQYF.

The V gene is TRBV6-5, the J gene TRBJ1-2; 7 nucleotides match TRBD1. The CDR3 is 15 amino acids. CDR1 and CDR2 from the germline V gene are MNHEY and SVGAGI. J lost 5 bases, V lost 2 bases, and 8 bases had no gene match. The CDR3 loop reads CASSYLPDRSYGYTF. The DNA of the CDR3 is TGTGCCAGCAGTTACCTCCCGGACAGGAGTTATGGCTACACCTTC.

The chain recombines TRBV11-2 with TRBJ2-7, with TRBD2 as a possible D gene (5 bases). CDR1 and CDR2 from the germline V gene are SGHAT and FQNNGV. The CDR3 has 16 residues. Trimming shortened V by 5 bases and J by 0 bases, and 17 bases separated the two germline ends. The CDR3 loop is CASSPDRRQSSYEQYF. CDR3 nucleotide sequence: TGTGCCAGCAGCCCCGACCGGAGGCAAAGCTCCTACGAGCAGTACTTC.

The chain joins TRBV19 to TRBJ1-5; D might be TRBD1 (6 bases). This CDR3 has 13 residues. Germline-derived CDR1 and CDR2 are LNHDA and SQIVND (reference sequence). V was cut by 6 bases and J by 5 bases, with 11 bases left in between. The CDR3 DNA reads as TGTGCCAGTAGGAAGGGGGTGGATCAGCCCCAGCATTTT. Its translation: CASRKGVDQPQHF.

The sample holds one count of this clone. The V and J genes are TRBV6-5 and TRBJ2-2; D remains unclear. Per germline, CDR1 MNHEY and CDR2 SVGAGI. Trimming removed 4 bases from V and 8 bases from J, with 14 bases in between. The CDR3 totals 14 residues. CDR3 nucleotide sequence: TGTGCCAGCAGTTTCGCCGAGGTTGCTGGGGAGCTGTTTTTT. Protein sequence: CASSFAEVAGELFF.

This clone was seen a few times. The V and J genes are TRBV29-1 and TRBJ1-2; D perhaps matches TRBD1 (6 bases). Trimming removed 6 bases from V and 2 bases from J, with 19 bases in between. Germline CDR1 SQVTM, CDR2 ANQGSEA. This CDR3 spans 15 amino acids. Here the CDR3 DNA reads TGCAGCGTCACAATTTACACAGGGCCAAACTATGGCTACACCTTC. Residues: CSVTIYTGPNYGYTF.

The chain links TRBV9 to TRBJ2-7; TRBD2 agrees at 9 bases. The CDR3 is 16 amino acids. The J segment lost 1 base and the V segment lost 0 bases, leaving 5 bases of the junction unmatched. CDR1 and CDR2 (germline): SGDLS, YYNGEE. The CDR3 region is CASSVEGLAGSYEQYF. CDR3 coding DNA: TGTGCCAGCAGCGTAGAAGGTCTAGCGGGATCCTACGAGCAGTACTTC.

V is TRBV5-6 and J is TRBJ2-1; 13 bases align to TRBD2. V dropped 2 bases and J dropped 12; count of bases not matched to a gene: 8. Germline V gene data show CDR1 as SGHDT and CDR2 as YYEEEE. The CDR3 runs 15 residues. The CDR3 coding sequence is TGTGCCAGCAGCTTAACACCGGGACTAGCGGGGTGGCAGTTCTTC. This gives the protein CASSLTPGLAGWQFF.

This clone showed up just once. The chain uses TRBV19 and TRBJ2-1, with 11 bases identical to TRBD2. The CDR3 runs to 14 residues. The V gene's germline CDR1 is LNHDA and CDR2 SQIVND (reference sequence). V was pared by 8 bases and J by 3 bases, with 3 bases of the junction left unmatched. The CDR3 DNA reads as TGTGCCAGTCACGGGACTAGCGGCTACAATGAGCAGTTCTTC. Translation gives CASHGTSGYNEQFF.

The genes are TRBV7-2 and TRBJ1-5, with 11 bases that match TRBD1. Germline lookup yields CDR1 SGHTA and CDR2 FQGNSA. The CDR3 is 16 residues long. Losses at the gene ends were 4 bases for V and 7 bases for J; bases not matched to a gene: 9. CDR3 sequence reads: CASSYRGQGAGQPQHF. The CDR3 DNA reads as TGTGCCAGCAGCTACCGCGGACAGGGGGCAGGGCAGCCCCAGCATTTT.

V is TRBV5-1 and J is TRBJ2-7, with D hard to call. Trimming shortened V by 0 bases and J by 7 bases, and 14 bases separated the two germline ends. This CDR3 spans 14 amino acids. Germline V gene sequence: CDR1 SGHRS, CDR2 YFSETQ. CDR3 region: CASSLGFRVGEQYF. CDR3 nucleotides: TGCGCCAGCAGCTTGGGGTTTCGGGTAGGTGAGCAGTACTTC.

The V call is TRBV28, the J call TRBJ2-7, with TRBD1 identical over 8 bases. CDR3 length: 12 amino acids. Trimming cost V 6 bases and J 6 bases; bases outside gene matches: 4. CDR1 is MDHEN and CDR2 is SYDVKM in the germline V gene. The CDR3 is CASSQGQVEQYF. Here the CDR3 DNA reads TGTGCCAGCAGCCAGGGACAGGTCGAGCAGTACTTC.

The chain has TRBV5-5 and TRBJ2-6; TRBD1 matches at 8 bases. V was clipped by 5 bases and J by 0 bases; unmatched bases: 7. This CDR3 is built from 17 residues. Germline-derived CDR1 and CDR2 are SGHKS and YYEKEE (reference sequence). CDR3 sequence (DNA): TGTGCCAGCAGATCAGGGGGCCCTAGCTCTGGGGCCAACGTCCTGACTTTC. It encodes CASRSGGPSSGANVLTF.

This chain joins TRBV7-3 and TRBJ2-6; D not resolved. Looked up from germline, CDR1 is SGHTA and CDR2 is FQGTGA. V was pared by 0 bases and J by 2 bases, with 5 bases between. The CDR3 spans 15 residues. As DNA, the CDR3 is TGTGCCAGCAGCTTAACGGGCGCTGGGGCCAACGTCCTGACTTTC. Protein product: CASSLTGAGANVLTF.

This chain links TRBV4-2 with TRBJ1-4; D is unclear. With 0 bases removed from V and 8 bases from J, the gap between germline ends came to 7 bases. Germline assignment: CDR1 LGHNA and CDR2 YNFKEQ. The CDR3 consists of 13 residues. DNA of the CDR3: TGTGCCAGCAGCCAAGAACACGGGGAAAAACTGTTTTTT. Amino acids: CASSQEHGEKLFF.

The chain joins TRBV27 to TRBJ2-5; 7 bases line up with TRBD2. The length of the CDR3 is 13 residues. Germline CDR1 and CDR2: MNHEY and SMNVEV (reference sequence). J gave up 3 bases and V 6 bases, and 4 bases lay outside the gene matches. The CDR3 bases are TGTGCCAGCAGGAGGACTAGAGAAGAGACCCAGTACTTC. Encoded protein: CASRRTREETQYF.

This chain links TRBV4-1 with TRBJ2-7; TRBD2 aligns across 11 bases. With V trimmed by 1 base and J by 4 bases, 6 bases remained unmatched. The CDR3 is 16 residues long. Per germline, CDR1 MGHRA and CDR2 YSYEKL. The CDR3 coding sequence is TGCGCCAGCAGCCAAGTTGGGACTAGCGGCCGGTACGAGCAGTACTTC. Its translation: CASSQVGTSGRYEQYF.

The chain recombines TRBV7-9 with TRBJ2-5, with D perhaps matching TRBD1 (5 bases). The CDR3 totals 13 residues. The ends were cut back, 6 bases at V and 5 bases at J, with 13 bases in the middle. Germline V gene sequence: CDR1 SEHNR, CDR2 FQNEAQ (reference sequence). In nucleotides, the CDR3 is TGTGCCAGCAGGAATCGACAGCTGGAGACCCAGTACTTC. It codes for CASRNRQLETQYF.

The CDR3 bases are TGTGCCAGCAGCACAGGAGCCCGGGAGGGTTACCAAGAGACCCAGTACTTC. Translation: CASSTGAREGYQETQYF. The chain joins TRBV28 to TRBJ2-5; 8 positions match TRBD2. Unmatched junction bases numbered 12, after V lost 6 bases and J lost 0 bases. CDR1 and CDR2 (germline): MDHEN, SYDVKM. The CDR3 is 17 amino acids. The full variable domain, completed using reference TRBV28 and TRBJ2-5, is DVKVTQSSRYLVKRTGEKVFLECVQDMDHENMFWYRQDPGLGLRLIYFSYDVKMKEKGDIPEGYSVSREKKERFSLILESASTNQTSMYLCASSTGAREGYQETQYFGPGTRLLVL.

This clone was seen just once. This chain links TRBV4-3 with TRBJ2-3; D perhaps matches TRBD2 (6 bases). The CDR3 contains 16 residues. Germline CDR1 is LGHNA and CDR2 is YSLEER. V dropped 3 bases and J dropped 2 bases, with 15 bases sitting between them. CDR3 in DNA: TGCGCCAGCAGCCACTCTGTCGGGACTGTCACAGATACGCAGTATTTT. This gives the protein CASSHSVGTVTDTQYF.